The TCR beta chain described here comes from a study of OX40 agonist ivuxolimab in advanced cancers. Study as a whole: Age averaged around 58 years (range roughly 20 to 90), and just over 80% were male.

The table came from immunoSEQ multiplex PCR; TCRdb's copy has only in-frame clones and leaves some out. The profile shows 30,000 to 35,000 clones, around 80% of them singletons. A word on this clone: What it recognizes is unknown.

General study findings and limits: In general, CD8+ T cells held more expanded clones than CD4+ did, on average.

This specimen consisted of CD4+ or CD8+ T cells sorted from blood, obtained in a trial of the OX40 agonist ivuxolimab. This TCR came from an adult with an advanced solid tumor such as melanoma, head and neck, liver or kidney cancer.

CDR3 sequence reads: CASSSYRDFRNTIYF. DNA for the CDR3: TGTGCCAGCAGCTCATACCGGGACTTCCGGAACACCATATATTTT. The chain has TRBV11-2 and TRBJ1-3, with D perhaps matching TRBD1 (5 bases). The ends were cut back, 4 bases at V and 7 bases at J, with 17 bases in the middle. Germline lookup yields CDR1 SGHAT and CDR2 FQNNGV. The CDR3 spans 15 residues.